Following are 8 T cell receptor beta chains from one sample sequenced in a study of shared clonotypes between healthy human individuals (dated by TCRdb to 2018 to 2020). Library preparation was by the immunoSEQ multiplex PCR assay. TCRdb obtained this table from immuneACCESS and retained in-frame rearrangements with V and J assigned. These tables miss some clones; where compared with another copy, unresolved V genes account for less than half of the shortfall, and the remainder is unexplained. This sample comprises roughly 700,000 clones, approximately 79% of them detected only once. In total, the top ten clones hold 1.5% to 2% of the sample. Sequenced sample: memory CD4+ T cells sorted from blood. Sample cell subset or site, as interpreted from the label and publication: CD45RA-negative fraction. Receptor source: a woman aged 25 to 39 in good health.

The chain recombines TRBV5-4 with TRBJ1-6; TRBD1 aligns across 8 bases. CDR3 size: 15 residues. The V gene end was trimmed by 4 bases and the J gene end by 7 bases; junction bases not matched to a gene: 7. Germline CDR1 is SGHNT and CDR2 is YYREEE (reference sequence). This CDR3 is CASSRLDRENSPLHF. The CDR3 bases are TGTGCCAGCAGCAGGCTGGACAGGGAGAATTCACCCCTCCACTTT. The complete variable domain, with remaining parts taken from reference TRBV5-4 and TRBJ1-6, reads ETGVTQSPTHLIKTRGQQVTLRCSSQSGHNTVSWYQQALGQGPQFIFQYYREEENGRGNFPPRFSGLQFPNYSSELNVNALELDDSALYLCASSRLDRENSPLHFGNGTRLTVT.

Turning to this clone: Other DNA sequences in the same sample also yield this CDR3. V and J are TRBV9 and TRBJ1-3; D is unclear. V lost 0 bases, J lost 0 bases, and 4 bases lay in between. This CDR3 is 14 amino acids long. The germline CDR1 and CDR2 sequences are SGDLS and YYNGEE. DNA of the CDR3: TGTGCCAGCAGCGTAGGGAACTCTGGAAACACCATATATTTT. This codes for CASSVGNSGNTIYF.

In regard to this clone: The sample holds other DNA sequences that translate to the same CDR3. This rearrangement joins TRBV6-5 to TRBJ2-3; TRBD1 is a possible D gene (5 bases). Trimming cost V 3 bases and J 0 bases, with 13 bases left between them. Germline V lookup: CDR1 MNHEY, CDR2 SVGAGI. The CDR3 covers 16 residues. Here the CDR3 DNA reads TGTGCCAGCAGTTATTCAGGGCGTCTGAGCACAGATACGCAGTATTTT. Its translation is CASSYSGRLSTDTQYF.

This rearrangement joins TRBV14 to TRBJ2-6; a possible D gene is TRBD1 (5 bases). The CDR3 extends over 18 amino acids. Germline CDR1 is SGHDN and CDR2 is FVKESK. V lost 0 bases, J lost 0 bases, and 12 bases lay in between. The DNA of the CDR3 is TGTGCCAGCAGCCAAGATCAGGGTGTACACTCTGGGGCCAACGTCCTGACTTTC. Residues: CASSQDQGVHSGANVLTF.

Details on this clone: This may be a read error: a much more frequent sequence differs by one nucleotide. The V and J genes are TRBV7-3 and TRBJ1-1; D perhaps matches TRBD1 (5 bases). This CDR3 spans 14 amino acids. Germline CDR1 is SGHTA and CDR2 is FQGTGA. Deletions cut 2 bases from V and 1 base from J, with 8 bases between. The CDR3 here is CASSLDSWNTEAFF. The CDR3 coding sequence is TGTGCCAGCAGCTTAGACAGCTGGAACACTGAAGCTTTCTTT.

The table lists this clone with a few counts. The V call is TRBV18, the J call TRBJ1-3, with D perhaps TRBD1 (6 bases). The V and J ends lost 4 bases and 4 bases respectively, with 11 bases between them. Looked up from germline, CDR1 is KGHSH and CDR2 is LQKENI. The CDR3 has 14 residues. CDR3 protein: CASSRSGTGNTIYF. The CDR3 nucleotides read TGTGCCAGCTCACGGTCCGGGACAGGAAACACCATATATTTT.

With regard to this clone: The sample has other DNA sequences that encode this CDR3 too. The chain joins TRBV19 to TRBJ1-1; perhaps TRBD1 as D (6 bases). Trimming shortened V by 2 bases and J by 0 bases, and 7 bases separated the two germline ends. CDR1 is LNHDA and CDR2 is SQIVND in the germline V gene (reference sequence). The CDR3 contains 14 residues. CDR3 in DNA: TGTGCCAGTAGTATACAGGGGCTGAACACTGAAGCTTTCTTT. Its translation is CASSIQGLNTEAFF.

This clone was picked up a small number of times. The chain uses TRBV7-8 and TRBJ2-5, with 7 bases matching TRBD2. V lost 1 base to trimming and J lost 4 bases; unmatched junction nucleotides: 6. This CDR3 comprises 15 residues. CDR1 SGHVS and CDR2 FQNEAQ come from the germline V gene. For the CDR3, the DNA is TGTGCCAGCAGCTTAGGGGCGGGAGACGGAGAGACCCAGTACTTC. It codes for CASSLGAGDGETQYF.